This T cell receptor (beta chain) was sequenced during a study of shared clonotypes between healthy human individuals. The data were produced by immunoSEQ multiplex PCR, yet TCRdb's version contains in-frame clones alone and is incomplete. The sample contains about 2.2 million clones, 85% to 95% of which appear only once. CD45RO-negative, CCR7-selected cells formed the naive CD8 fraction, which excluded terminally differentiated effector memory CD45RA+ cells. The CDR3 runs to 15 residues. Per germline, CDR1 LNHDA and CDR2 SQIVND (reference sequence). V shed 6 bases, J shed 2 bases, and the junction held 5 bases outside the gene matches.

This TCR came from a man younger than 30 in good health. Some clones in this sample may be carry-over from other donors' samples. The sample was naive CD8+ T cells from PBMCs. The V gene is TRBV19, the J gene TRBJ1-5; the match to TRBD1 covers 9 bases. CDR3 protein: CASRDRGRGNQPQHF. The CDR3 DNA sequence: TGTGCCAGTAGGGACAGGGGTAGGGGCAATCAGCCCCAGCATTTT.